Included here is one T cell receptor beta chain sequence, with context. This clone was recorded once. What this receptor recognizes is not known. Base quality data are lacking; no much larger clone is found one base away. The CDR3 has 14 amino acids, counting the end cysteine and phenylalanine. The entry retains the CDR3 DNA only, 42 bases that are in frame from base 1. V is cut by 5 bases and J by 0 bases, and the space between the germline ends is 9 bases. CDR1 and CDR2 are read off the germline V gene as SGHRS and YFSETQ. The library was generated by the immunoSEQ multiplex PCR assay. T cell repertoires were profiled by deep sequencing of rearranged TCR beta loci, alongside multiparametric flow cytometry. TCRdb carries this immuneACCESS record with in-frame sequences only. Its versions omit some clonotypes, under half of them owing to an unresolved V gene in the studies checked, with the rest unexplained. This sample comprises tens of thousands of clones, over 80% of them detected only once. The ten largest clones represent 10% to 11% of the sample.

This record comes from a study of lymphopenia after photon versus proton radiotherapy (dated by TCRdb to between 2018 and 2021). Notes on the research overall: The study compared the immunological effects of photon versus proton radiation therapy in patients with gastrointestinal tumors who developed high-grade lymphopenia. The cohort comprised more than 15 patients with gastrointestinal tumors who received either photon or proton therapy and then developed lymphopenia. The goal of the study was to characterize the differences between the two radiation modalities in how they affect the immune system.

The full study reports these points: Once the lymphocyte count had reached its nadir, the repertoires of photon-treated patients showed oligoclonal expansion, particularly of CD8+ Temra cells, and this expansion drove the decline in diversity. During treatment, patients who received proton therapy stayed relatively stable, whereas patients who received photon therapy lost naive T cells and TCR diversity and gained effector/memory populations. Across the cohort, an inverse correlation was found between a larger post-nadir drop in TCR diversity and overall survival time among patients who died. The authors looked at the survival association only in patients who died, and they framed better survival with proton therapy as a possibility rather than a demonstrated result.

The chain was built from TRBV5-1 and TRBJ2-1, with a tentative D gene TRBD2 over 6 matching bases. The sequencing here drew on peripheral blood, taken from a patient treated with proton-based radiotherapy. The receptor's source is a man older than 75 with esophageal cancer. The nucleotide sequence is TGCGCCAGCAGGGGACTTCCCTCCTACAATGAGCAGTTCTTC. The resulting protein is CASRGLPSYNEQFF.